These 8 T cell receptor beta chains came from one sample sequenced in a study of CD8 T cells in ankylosing spondylitis. TCRdb independently ran MiXCR on the 5' RACE reads; one entry per CDR3 protein. The sample consists of fewer than 130,000 distinct CDR3 sequences, 24% of them appearing once. The sequencing input was synovial fluid, either unsorted or a sorted T cell fraction (not recorded which). These TCRs come from a male donor with ankylosing spondylitis.

This clonotype is a singleton in its sample. The rearrangement joins TRBV11-1 to TRBJ2-2; 7 positions agree with TRBD1. With 2 bases clipped from V and 7 bases from J, the junction kept 7 bases outside the gene matches. From germline, CDR1 is SGHAT and CDR2 FQDESV (reference sequence). This CDR3 region has 15 residues. The CDR3 DNA is TGTGCCAGCAGCTTAAGAGGGGGCTTAGGCGGGGAGCTGTTTTTT. Translating it yields CASSLRGGLGGELFF.

This clonotype has just a few counts. The chain recombines TRBV4-2 with TRBJ2-5; 12 bases are a match to TRBD2. Germline trimming cut 1 base from V and 4 bases from J; bases unmatched to any gene: 7. The CDR3 has 17 residues. Germline CDR1 reads LGHNA; CDR2 reads YNFKEQ. CDR3 nucleotides: TGTGCCAGCAGCCAAGGGACTAGCGGGAATAGGGTAGAGACCCAGTACTTC. This encodes CASSQGTSGNRVETQYF.

This clonotype was seen only a few times. The J gene is TRBJ1-5, the V gene TRBV15; D gene ambiguous. Germline CDR1 is LNHNV and CDR2 is YYDKDF (reference sequence). CDR3 size: 15 residues. Trimming cost V 3 bases and J 3 bases, with 12 bases left between them. The CDR3 protein is CATSRDGRDNQPQHF. The CDR3, as DNA: TGTGCCACCAGCAGGGACGGACGGGACAATCAGCCCCAGCATTTT.

This clonotype appeared a single time. This chain joins TRBV10-1 and TRBJ2-1, with 7 positions matching TRBD1. CDR3 size: 16 residues. Trimming cost V 5 bases and J 0 bases; bases outside gene matches: 7. The germline gives CDR1 WNHNN, CDR2 SYGVQD (reference sequence). The CDR3 DNA follows: TGCGCCAGCAGTCAGGGGGTCGGGAACTCCTACAATGAGCAGTTCTTC. Translating gives CASSQGVGNSYNEQFF.

This clonotype appeared a single time. The chain joins TRBV9 to TRBJ2-1, with TRBD2 identical over 16 bases. This CDR3 is 20 amino acids long. Germline values: CDR1 SGDLS, CDR2 YYNGEE. The junction had 8 bases not matched to a gene; V was cut back by 0 bases and J by 2 bases. DNA of the CDR3: TGTGCCAGCAGCGTAGTGGGGGGGACTAGCGGGAGGGCCGCCTACAATGAGCAGTTCTTC. Translated, it gives CASSVVGGTSGRAAYNEQFF.

This clonotype has ten or more counts. The chain joins TRBV4-2 to TRBJ2-3; TRBD2 might be the D (6 bases). The germline V and J ends were trimmed by 0 bases and 4 bases, with 14 bases remaining between them. The length of the CDR3 is 16 residues. Germline V CDR1 and CDR2: LGHNA, YNFKEQ. This CDR3 is CASSQDWRERADTQYF. CDR3 sequence (DNA): TGTGCCAGCAGCCAAGATTGGAGGGAGAGGGCAGATACGCAGTATTTT.

This clonotype has a handful of counts. V is TRBV7-9 and J is TRBJ1-4, with D possibly matching TRBD1 (6 bases). V was trimmed by 5 bases and J by 6 bases, leaving 13 bases between them. Germline V lookup: CDR1 SEHNR, CDR2 FQNEAQ (reference sequence). The CDR3 is 14 amino acids. The CDR3 here is CASSRPAGDEKLFF. In nucleotides, the CDR3 is TGTGCCAGCAGCCGCCCAGCAGGGGATGAAAAACTGTTTTTT. The variable domain in full, completed from reference TRBV7-9 and TRBJ1-4, reads DTGVSQNPRHKITKRGQNVTFRCDPISEHNRLYWYRQTLGQGPEFLTYFQNEAQLEKSRLLSDRFSAERPKGSFSTLEIQRTEQGDSAMYLCASSRPAGDEKLFFGSGTQLSVL.

This clonotype was detected only a few times. J is TRBJ2-5 and V is TRBV12-3 or TRBV12-4; tentative D call: TRBD2 (6 bases). The CDR3 sequence is 14 residues long. The ends were cut back, 7 bases at V and 0 bases at J, with 12 bases in the middle. CDR3 sequence reads: CASNPRDYQETQYF. As DNA, the CDR3 is TGTGCCAGCAACCCGAGGGACTACCAAGAGACCCAGTACTTC.